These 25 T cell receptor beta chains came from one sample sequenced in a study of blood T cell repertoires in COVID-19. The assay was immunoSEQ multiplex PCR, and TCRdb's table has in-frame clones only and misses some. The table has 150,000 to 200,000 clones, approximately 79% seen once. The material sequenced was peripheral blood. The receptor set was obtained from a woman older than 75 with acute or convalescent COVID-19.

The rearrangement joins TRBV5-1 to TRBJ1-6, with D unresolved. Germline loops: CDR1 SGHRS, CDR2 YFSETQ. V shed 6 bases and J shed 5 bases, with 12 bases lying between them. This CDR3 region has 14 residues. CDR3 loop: CASTYDGNNSPLHF. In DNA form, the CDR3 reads TGCGCCAGCACCTACGACGGGAATAATTCACCCCTCCACTTT.

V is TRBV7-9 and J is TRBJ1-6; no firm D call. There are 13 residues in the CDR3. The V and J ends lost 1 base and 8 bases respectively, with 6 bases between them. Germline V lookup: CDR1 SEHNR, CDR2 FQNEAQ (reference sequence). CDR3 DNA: TGTGCCAGCAGCTTAGATCGGGATTCACCCCTCCACTTT. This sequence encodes CASSLDRDSPLHF.

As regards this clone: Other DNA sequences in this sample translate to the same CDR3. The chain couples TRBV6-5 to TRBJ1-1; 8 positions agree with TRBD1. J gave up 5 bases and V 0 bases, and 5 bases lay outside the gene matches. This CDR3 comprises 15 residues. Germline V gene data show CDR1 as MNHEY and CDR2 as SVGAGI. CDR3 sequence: CASSYSATGETEAFF. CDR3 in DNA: TGTGCCAGCAGTTACTCCGCGACAGGGGAGACTGAAGCTTTCTTT.

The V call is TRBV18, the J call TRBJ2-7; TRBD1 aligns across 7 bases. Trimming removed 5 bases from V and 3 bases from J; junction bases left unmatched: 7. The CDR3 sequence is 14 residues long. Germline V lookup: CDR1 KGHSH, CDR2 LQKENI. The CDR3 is CASSNPGQVYEQYF. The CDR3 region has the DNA TGTGCCAGCTCAAACCCTGGACAGGTCTACGAGCAGTACTTC.

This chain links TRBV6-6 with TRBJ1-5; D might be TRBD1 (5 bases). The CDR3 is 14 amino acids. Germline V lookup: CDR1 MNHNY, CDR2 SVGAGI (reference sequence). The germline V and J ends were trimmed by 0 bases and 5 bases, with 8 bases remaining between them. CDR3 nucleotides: TGTGCCAGCAGTTACTCGACAGTGGATCAGCCCCAGCATTTT. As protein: CASSYSTVDQPQHF.

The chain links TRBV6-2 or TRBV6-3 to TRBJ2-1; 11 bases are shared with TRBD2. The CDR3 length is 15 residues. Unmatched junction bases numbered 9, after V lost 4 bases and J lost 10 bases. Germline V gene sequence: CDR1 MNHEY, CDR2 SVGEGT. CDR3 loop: CASSLTLAGVEEQFF. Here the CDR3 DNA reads TGTGCCAGCAGTTTAACACTAGCGGGAGTGGAGGAGCAGTTCTTC.

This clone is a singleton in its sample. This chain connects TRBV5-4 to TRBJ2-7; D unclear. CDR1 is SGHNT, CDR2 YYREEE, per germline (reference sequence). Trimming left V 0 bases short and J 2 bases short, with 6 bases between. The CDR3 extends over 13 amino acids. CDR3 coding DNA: TGTGCCAGCAGCTTGGCAGGCACCTACGAGCAGTACTTC. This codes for CASSLAGTYEQYF.

The CDR3 sequence is CSVKPGTGNYEQYF. CDR3 bases: TGCAGCGTAAAACCCGGGACAGGGAACTACGAGCAGTACTTC. The chain uses TRBV29-1 and TRBJ2-7, with TRBD1 identical over 9 bases. CDR1 and CDR2 from the germline V gene are SQVTM and ANQGSEA. The CDR3 has 14 residues. J lost 3 bases, V lost 6 bases, and 9 bases had no gene match.

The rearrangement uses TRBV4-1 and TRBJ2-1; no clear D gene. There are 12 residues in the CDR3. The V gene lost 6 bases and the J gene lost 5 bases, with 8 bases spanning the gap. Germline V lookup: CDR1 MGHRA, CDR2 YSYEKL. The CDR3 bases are TGCGCCAGCAGTCCCATCAACAATGAGCAGTTCTTC. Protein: CASSPINNEQFF.

CDR3 nucleotides: TGCGCCAGCAGTGCAAACAGGGCGAACACCGGGGAGCTGTTTTTT. Amino acids: CASSANRANTGELFF. The gene calls are TRBV10-1 and TRBJ2-2, with D possibly matching TRBD1 (6 bases). CDR1 is WNHNN and CDR2 is SYGVQD in the germline V gene (reference sequence). V lost 4 bases and J lost 0, with 9 bases in between. The CDR3 consists of 15 residues.

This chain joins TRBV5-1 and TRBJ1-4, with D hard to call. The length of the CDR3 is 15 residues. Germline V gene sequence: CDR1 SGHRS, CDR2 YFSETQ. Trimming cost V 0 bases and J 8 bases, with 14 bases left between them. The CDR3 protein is CASSLGGEREEKLFF. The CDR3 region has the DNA TGCGCCAGCAGCTTGGGCGGGGAACGGGAGGAAAAACTGTTTTTT.

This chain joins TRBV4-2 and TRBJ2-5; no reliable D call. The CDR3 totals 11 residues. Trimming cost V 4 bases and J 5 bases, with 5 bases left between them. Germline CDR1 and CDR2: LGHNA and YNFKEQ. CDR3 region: CASSPGETQYF. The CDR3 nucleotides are TGTGCCAGCAGCCCCGGGGAGACCCAGTACTTC.

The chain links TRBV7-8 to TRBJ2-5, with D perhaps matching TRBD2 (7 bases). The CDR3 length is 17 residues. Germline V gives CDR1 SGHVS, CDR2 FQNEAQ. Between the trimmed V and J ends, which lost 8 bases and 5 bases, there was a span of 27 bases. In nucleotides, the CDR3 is TGTGCCAGCTCGGGGAGGGCTGGGGGCCGACGGTTGGAGACCCAGTACTTC. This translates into CASSGRAGGRRLETQYF.

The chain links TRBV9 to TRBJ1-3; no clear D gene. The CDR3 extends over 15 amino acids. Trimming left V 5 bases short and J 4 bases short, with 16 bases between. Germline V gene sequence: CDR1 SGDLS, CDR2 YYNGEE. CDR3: CASSIYGGVGNTIYF. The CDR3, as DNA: TGTGCCAGCAGTATCTATGGAGGCGTCGGAAACACCATATATTTT.

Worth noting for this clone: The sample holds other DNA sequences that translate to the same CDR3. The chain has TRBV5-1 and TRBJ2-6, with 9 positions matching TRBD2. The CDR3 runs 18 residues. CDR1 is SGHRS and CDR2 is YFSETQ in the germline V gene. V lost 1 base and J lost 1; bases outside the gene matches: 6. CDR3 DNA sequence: TGCGCCAGCAGCTTGCCGCTAGCGGGATTATCTGGGGCCAACGTCCTGACTTTC. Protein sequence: CASSLPLAGLSGANVLTF.

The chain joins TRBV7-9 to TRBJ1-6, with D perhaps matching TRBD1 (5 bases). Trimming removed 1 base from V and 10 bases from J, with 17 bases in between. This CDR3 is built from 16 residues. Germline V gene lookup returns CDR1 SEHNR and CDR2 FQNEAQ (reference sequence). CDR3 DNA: TGTGCCAGCAGCTTAGGGGGCGTGGGGGGTGGCTCACCCCTCCACTTT. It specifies CASSLGGVGGGSPLHF.

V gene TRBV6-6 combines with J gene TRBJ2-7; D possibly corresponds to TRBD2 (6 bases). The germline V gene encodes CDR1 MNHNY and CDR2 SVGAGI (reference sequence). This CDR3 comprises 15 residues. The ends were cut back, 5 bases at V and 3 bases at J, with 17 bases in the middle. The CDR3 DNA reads TGTGCCAGCAGTCCGGGCTCTAGCGCTTTCTACGAGCAGTACTTC. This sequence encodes CASSPGSSAFYEQYF.

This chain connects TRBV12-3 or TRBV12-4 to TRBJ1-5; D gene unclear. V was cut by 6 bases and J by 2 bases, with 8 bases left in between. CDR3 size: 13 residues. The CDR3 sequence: CASSLQGNQPQHF. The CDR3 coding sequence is TGTGCCAGCAGCCTGCAGGGCAATCAGCCCCAGCATTTT.

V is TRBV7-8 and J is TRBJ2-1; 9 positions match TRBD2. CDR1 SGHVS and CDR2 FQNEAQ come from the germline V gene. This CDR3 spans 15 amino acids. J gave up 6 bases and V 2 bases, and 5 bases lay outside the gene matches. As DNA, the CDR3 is TGTGCCAGCAGCTTAATAGCGGGAGCCCCCAATGAGCAGTTCTTC. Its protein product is CASSLIAGAPNEQFF.

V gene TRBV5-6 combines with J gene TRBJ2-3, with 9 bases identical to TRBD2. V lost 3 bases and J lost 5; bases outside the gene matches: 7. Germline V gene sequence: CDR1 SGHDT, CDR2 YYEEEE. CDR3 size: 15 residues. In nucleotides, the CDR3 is TGTGCCAGCAGCTCGTTAGCGGGAGCTAAAGATACGCAGTATTTT. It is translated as CASSSLAGAKDTQYF.

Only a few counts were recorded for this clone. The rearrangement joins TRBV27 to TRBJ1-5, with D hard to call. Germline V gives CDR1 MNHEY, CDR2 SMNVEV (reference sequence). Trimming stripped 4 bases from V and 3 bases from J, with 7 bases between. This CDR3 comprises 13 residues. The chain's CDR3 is CASSWANNQPQHF. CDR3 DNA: TGTGCCAGCAGTTGGGCTAACAATCAGCCCCAGCATTTT.

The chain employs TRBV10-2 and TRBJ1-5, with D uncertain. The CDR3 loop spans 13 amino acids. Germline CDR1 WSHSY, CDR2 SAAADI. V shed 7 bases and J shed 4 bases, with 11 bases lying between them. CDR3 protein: CASTRIGNQPQHF. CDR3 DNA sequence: TGCGCCAGCACTAGGATCGGGAATCAGCCCCAGCATTTT.

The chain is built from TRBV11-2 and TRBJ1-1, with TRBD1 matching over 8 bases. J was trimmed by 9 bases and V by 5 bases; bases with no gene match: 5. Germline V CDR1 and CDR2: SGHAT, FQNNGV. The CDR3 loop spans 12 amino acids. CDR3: CASSSGQGKAFF. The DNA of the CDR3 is TGTGCCAGCAGCAGCGGACAGGGCAAAGCTTTCTTT.

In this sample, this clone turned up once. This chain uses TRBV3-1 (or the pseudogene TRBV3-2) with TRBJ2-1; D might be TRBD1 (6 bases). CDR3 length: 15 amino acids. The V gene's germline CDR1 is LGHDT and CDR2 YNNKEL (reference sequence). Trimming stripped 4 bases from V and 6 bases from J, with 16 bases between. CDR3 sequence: CASSPTGFRSNEQFF. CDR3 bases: TGTGCCAGCAGCCCGACAGGATTTCGGAGCAATGAGCAGTTCTTC.

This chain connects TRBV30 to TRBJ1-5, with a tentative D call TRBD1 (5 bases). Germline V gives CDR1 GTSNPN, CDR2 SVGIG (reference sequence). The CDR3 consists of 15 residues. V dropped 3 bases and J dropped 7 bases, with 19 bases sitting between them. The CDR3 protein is CAWSAGSSEGQPQHF. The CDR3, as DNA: TGTGCCTGGAGCGCCGGGTCTTCGGAGGGGCAGCCCCAGCATTTT.